This T cell receptor (beta chain) appears in the sequencing data of a study of shared clonotypes between healthy human individuals. Study conclusions and caveats: Non-shared clonotypes showed lower generation probabilities than clonotypes common to all four donors.

It was 200 ng DNA, 25,000 to 35,000 T cell genomes, that sorted-subset replicate PCRs used. Assay used: immunoSEQ multiplex PCR; TCRdb lists only in-frame clones, some missing. The sample yields about 1 million clones, approximately 72% seen once. Trimming stripped 8 bases from V and 2 bases from J, with 7 bases between. Germline V gene lookup returns CDR1 MNHEY and CDR2 SMNVEV (reference sequence). The CDR3 runs 13 residues. Turning to this clone: The antigen remains undetermined.

CD4+ cells yielded CD45RA+ naive and CD45RA-negative memory subsets. Material: memory CD4+ T cells sorted from blood. Documented subset: CD45RA-negative fraction. This sequence originates from a man between 18 and 29 years old in good health. V is TRBV27 and J is TRBJ2-6, with D unresolved. DNA for the CDR3: TGTGCCAGCGGCCGGGCTGGGGCCAACGTCCTGACTTTC. Translated: CASGRAGANVLTF.